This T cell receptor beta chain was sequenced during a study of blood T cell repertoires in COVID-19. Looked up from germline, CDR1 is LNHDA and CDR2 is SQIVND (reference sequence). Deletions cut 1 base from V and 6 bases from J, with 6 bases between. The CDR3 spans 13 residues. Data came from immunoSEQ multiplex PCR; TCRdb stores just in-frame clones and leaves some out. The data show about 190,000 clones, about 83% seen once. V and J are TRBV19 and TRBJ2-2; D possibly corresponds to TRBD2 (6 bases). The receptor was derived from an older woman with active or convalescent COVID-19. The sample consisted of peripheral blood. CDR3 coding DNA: TGTGCCAGTAGTATAGTAGCGGCCGGGGAGCTGTTTTTT. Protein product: CASSIVAAGELFF.